The 20 T cell receptor beta chains in this list originate from one sample, sequenced in a study of identical twins (dated by TCRdb to 2015 to 2016). Receptors were amplified or captured by 5' RACE. The sample was run on an Illumina HiSeq 2000. TCRdb reanalyzed the raw reads on its own, using fastp at Q25 for trimming and MiXCR for clone calling, and kept in-frame beta chains. Rows are unified per CDR3 protein, each entry keeping the most common DNA and genes. This sample comprises 1,800,000 or so distinct CDR3 sequences, about 30% of them detected only once. 0.25% to 0.3% of the sample is held by the ten biggest clonotypes. Sequencing was performed on cord blood. The receptors come from a newborn girl in good health.

The table lists this clonotype with a few counts. The CDR3 nucleotides read TGTGCCAGCAGACTAGCGGGAGGCCTCTCCTACGAGCAGTACTTC. Its protein product is CASRLAGGLSYEQYF. The V gene is TRBV27, the J gene TRBJ2-7; 12 positions agree with TRBD2. Trimming cost V 6 bases and J 0 bases; bases outside gene matches: 3. CDR3 length: 15 residues. Germline CDR1 MNHEY, CDR2 SMNVEV (reference sequence).

CDR3 nucleotides: TGTGCCTGGAGTTTTGACCGGGAAAAACTGTTTTTT. Residues: CAWSFDREKLFF. This sequence joins TRBV30 and TRBJ1-4; D gene uncertain. Trimming cost V 2 bases and J 8 bases, with 9 bases left between them. Germline lookup yields CDR1 GTSNPN and CDR2 SVGIG (reference sequence). This CDR3 has 12 residues.

The V call is TRBV14, the J call TRBJ2-7, with D uncertain. V dropped 1 base and J dropped 5 bases, with 9 bases sitting between them. CDR1 is SGHDN, CDR2 FVKESK, per germline. There are 13 residues in the CDR3. CDR3 region: CASSQAGLHEQYF. Written as DNA, the CDR3 is TGTGCCAGCAGCCAAGCCGGTCTCCACGAGCAGTACTTC.

This clonotype has just a few counts. V is TRBV7-2 and J is TRBJ2-7; TRBD2 aligns across 10 bases. The CDR3 covers 15 residues. CDR1 SGHTA and CDR2 FQGNSA come from the germline V gene. The V segment lost 0 bases and the J segment 3 bases; nucleotides outside the gene matches: 2. This CDR3 reads CASSLAWTSGYEQYF. The CDR3, as DNA: TGTGCCAGCAGCTTAGCTTGGACTAGCGGCTACGAGCAGTACTTC.

This clonotype was picked up a small number of times. The CDR3 reads CARREAYNEQFF. DNA of the CDR3: TGTGCCAGGCGGGAGGCCTACAATGAGCAGTTCTTC. The chain links TRBV27 to TRBJ2-1; 8 bases map to TRBD2. CDR1 is MNHEY and CDR2 is SMNVEV in the germline V gene (reference sequence). V lost 9 bases and J lost 2; bases outside the gene matches: 0. The length of the CDR3 is 12 residues.

This clonotype was counted between two and nine times. The V call is TRBV11-2, the J call TRBJ2-3, with D maybe TRBD2 (6 bases). The V end was cut by 1 base, the J end by 4 bases, with 12 bases between. Germline CDR1 SGHAT, CDR2 FQNNGV. This CDR3 comprises 15 residues. The CDR3 bases are TGTGCCAGCAGCTTAGTATGGAGGGAGGCAGATACGCAGTATTTT. Protein: CASSLVWREADTQYF.

This clonotype was counted at least ten times. The rearrangement links TRBV20-1 to TRBJ2-5; a possible D gene is TRBD2 (5 bases). Per germline, CDR1 DFQATT and CDR2 SNEGSKA (reference sequence). V was pared by 6 bases and J by 4 bases, with 18 bases between. CDR3 length: 14 residues. CDR3 sequence reads: CSAKRGPVTETQYF. The CDR3 region has the DNA TGCAGTGCCAAAAGAGGGCCGGTCACAGAGACCCAGTACTTC.

The rearrangement joins TRBV14 to TRBJ2-1, with D perhaps TRBD1 or TRBD2 (6 bases each). Trimming pared 4 bases from V and 4 bases from J, leaving 20 bases between. Germline values: CDR1 SGHDN, CDR2 FVKESK. The CDR3 has 17 residues. Written as DNA, the CDR3 is TGTGCCAGCAGCCCTCGCTCCGGGGGCAGATCATACAATGAGCAGTTCTTC. This sequence encodes CASSPRSGGRSYNEQFF.

This chain links TRBV20-1 with TRBJ1-2, with D possibly being TRBD1 (5 bases). Germline values: CDR1 DFQATT, CDR2 SNEGSKA (reference sequence). This CDR3 comprises 15 residues. Between the trimmed V and J ends, which lost 6 bases and 6 bases, there was a span of 23 bases. CDR3 protein: CSAQGAGRSPDGYTF. CDR3 in DNA: TGCAGTGCCCAAGGGGCAGGGAGGTCCCCGGATGGCTACACCTTC.

This clonotype has just a few counts. The gene calls are TRBV6-5 and TRBJ1-2, with D possibly being TRBD1 (6 bases). Germline V lookup: CDR1 MNHEY, CDR2 SVGAGI. Trimming pared 6 bases from V and 5 bases from J, leaving 19 bases between. The CDR3 covers 15 residues. DNA of the CDR3: TGTGCCAGCAGCTTCAAAAATGGGGGCCCTTATGGCTACACCTTC. It specifies CASSFKNGGPYGYTF.

A word on this clonotype: At one boundary the junction diverges from the germline segment, which might be a read error. The rearrangement joins TRBV27 to TRBJ2-7, with D perhaps matching TRBD1 (6 bases). The CDR3 loop spans 17 amino acids. The germline V gene has CDR1 MNHEY and CDR2 SMNVEV (reference sequence). The CDR3 region is CASSLSGGTGSSYEHYF. CDR3 sequence (DNA): TGTGCCAGCAGTTTATCGGGCGGTACAGGGAGCTCCTACGAGCACTACTTC.

V gene TRBV11-1 combines with J gene TRBJ2-3; TRBD2 matches at 12 bases. The germline V gene encodes CDR1 SGHAT and CDR2 FQDESV (reference sequence). The junction had 8 bases not matched to a gene; V was cut back by 5 bases and J by 2 bases. The CDR3 is 17 amino acids. The CDR3 DNA sequence: TGTGCCAGCAGCCTATCTACTAGCGGGGGGTTCACAGATACGCAGTATTTT. Residues: CASSLSTSGGFTDTQYF.

The chain carries TRBV5-1 and TRBJ1-3; D gene uncertain. CDR1 SGHRS and CDR2 YFSETQ come from the germline V gene. The CDR3 contains 16 residues. V gave up 0 bases and J gave up 0 bases, with 10 bases separating them. CDR3 residues: CASSLGSPSSGNTIYF. CDR3 nucleotides: TGCGCCAGCAGCTTGGGGAGTCCGAGCTCTGGAAACACCATATATTTT. The whole variable domain, filled in from reference TRBV5-1 and TRBJ1-3, reads KAGVTQTPRYLIKTRGQQVTLSCSPISGHRSVSWYQQTPGQGLQFLFEYFSETQRNKGNFPGRFSGRQFSNSRSEMNVSTLELGDSALYLCASSLGSPSSGNTIYFGEGSWLTVV.

The chain carries TRBV14 and TRBJ1-2; 8 nucleotides line up with TRBD1. J lost 5 bases, V lost 4 bases, and 6 bases had no gene match. The CDR3 loop spans 14 amino acids. Germline V gives CDR1 SGHDN, CDR2 FVKESK. CDR3 in DNA: TGTGCCAGCAGCCCGGACAGGGCCGGGTATGGCTACACCTTC. This sequence encodes CASSPDRAGYGYTF.

This chain links TRBV18 with TRBJ1-1; TRBD1 agrees at 7 bases. The CDR3 runs 16 residues. The germline CDR1 and CDR2 sequences are KGHSH and LQKENI. V shed 3 bases and J 0 bases; nucleotides not matched to a gene: 7. The CDR3, as DNA: TGTGCCAGCTCACCCGGGACAGTCTTTATGAACACTGAAGCTTTCTTT. As protein: CASSPGTVFMNTEAFF. Complete variable domain (other parts from reference TRBV18 and TRBJ1-1): NAGVMQNPRHLVRRRGQEARLRCSPMKGHSHVYWYRQLPEEGLKFMVYLQKENIIDESGMPKERFSAEFPKEGPSILRIQQVVRGDSAAYFCASSPGTVFMNTEAFFGQGTRLTVV.

The rearrangement uses TRBV5-1 and TRBJ2-5, with 7 bases that match TRBD2. CDR1 SGHRS and CDR2 YFSETQ come from the germline V gene. CDR3 length: 16 residues. V lost 4 bases, J lost 2 bases, and 11 bases stayed unmatched. For the CDR3, the DNA is TGCGCCAGCAGCCCCGCGACTAGCTTCCTACAAGAGACCCAGTACTTC. This gives the protein CASSPATSFLQETQYF. Using reference TRBV5-1 and TRBJ2-5 for the parts outside the CDR3, the full variable domain is KAGVTQTPRYLIKTRGQQVTLSCSPISGHRSVSWYQQTPGQGLQFLFEYFSETQRNKGNFPGRFSGRQFSNSRSEMNVSTLELGDSALYLCASSPATSFLQETQYFGPGTRLLVL.

The CDR3 region has the DNA TGTGCCAGCAGCCAAGATGTTAGGGGCTATTCACCCCTCCACTTT. The encoded protein is CASSQDVRGYSPLHF. This chain connects TRBV4-2 to TRBJ1-6, with D possibly TRBD1 on 5 matching bases. Germline loops: CDR1 LGHNA, CDR2 YNFKEQ. The CDR3 loop spans 15 amino acids. V lost 0 bases and J 8 bases, leaving 11 bases between the germline ends.

The chain employs TRBV4-1 and TRBJ2-7, with a tentative D call TRBD2 (5 bases). The J call could be wrong; TRBJ2-5 is a better fit for the DNA end. There are 19 residues in the CDR3. Germline-derived CDR1 and CDR2 are MGHRA and YSYEKL. CDR3 nucleotides: TGCGCCAGCAGCCGAGAGATCTCTCCTGACTACCACGATGCCGAGACCCAGTACTTC. Its translation: CASSREISPDYHDAETQYF.

The CDR3 nucleotides read TGCGCCAGCAGCCTAAGCGGGGGGCGCCGAGATACGCAGTATTTT. This encodes CASSLSGGRRDTQYF. J is TRBJ2-3 and V is TRBV10-1; 9 nucleotides agree with TRBD2. The trim removed 6 bases at V and 5 bases at J, leaving 9 bases unmatched. Per germline, CDR1 WNHNN and CDR2 SYGVQD (reference sequence). There are 15 residues in the CDR3.

This chain joins TRBV9 and TRBJ2-1, with 14 nucleotides matching TRBD2. The CDR3 totals 14 residues. J lost 10 bases, V lost 4 bases, and 4 bases had no gene match. Germline V gives CDR1 SGDLS, CDR2 YYNGEE. CDR3 sequence (DNA): TGTGCCAGCAGCATTGGGACTAGCGGGAGAGAGCAGTTCTTC. It encodes CASSIGTSGREQFF.